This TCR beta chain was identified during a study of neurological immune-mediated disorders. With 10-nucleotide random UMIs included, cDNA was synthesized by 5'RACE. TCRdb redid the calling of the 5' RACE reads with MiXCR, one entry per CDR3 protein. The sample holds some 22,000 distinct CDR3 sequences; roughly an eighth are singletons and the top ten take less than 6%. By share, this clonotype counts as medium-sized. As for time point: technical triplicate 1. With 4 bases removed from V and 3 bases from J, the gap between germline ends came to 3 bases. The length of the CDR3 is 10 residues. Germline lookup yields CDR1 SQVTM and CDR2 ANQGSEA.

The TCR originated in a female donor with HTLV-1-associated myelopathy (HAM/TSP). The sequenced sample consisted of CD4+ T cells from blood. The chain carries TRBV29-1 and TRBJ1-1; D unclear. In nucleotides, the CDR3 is TGCAGCGTTGCTGACACTGAAGCTTTCTTT. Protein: CSVADTEAFF.